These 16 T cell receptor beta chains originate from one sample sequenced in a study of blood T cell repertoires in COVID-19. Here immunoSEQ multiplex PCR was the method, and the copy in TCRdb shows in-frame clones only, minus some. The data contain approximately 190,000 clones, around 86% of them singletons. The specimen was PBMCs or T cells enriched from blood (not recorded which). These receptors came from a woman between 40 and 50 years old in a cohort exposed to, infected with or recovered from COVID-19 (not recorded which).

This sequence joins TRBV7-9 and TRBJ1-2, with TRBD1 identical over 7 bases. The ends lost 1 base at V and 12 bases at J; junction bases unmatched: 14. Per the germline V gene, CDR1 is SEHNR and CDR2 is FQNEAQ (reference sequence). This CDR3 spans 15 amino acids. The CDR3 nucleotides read TGTGCCAGCAGCTTAGGGGAACAGGGGAATGGCTATGACACCTTC. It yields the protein CASSLGEQGNGYDTF.

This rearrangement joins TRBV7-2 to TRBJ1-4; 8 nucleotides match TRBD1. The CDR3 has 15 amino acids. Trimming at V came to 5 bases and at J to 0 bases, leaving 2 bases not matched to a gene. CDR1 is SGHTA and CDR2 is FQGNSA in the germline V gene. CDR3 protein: CASSARGPTNEKLFF. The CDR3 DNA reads TGTGCCAGCAGCGCCAGGGGGCCAACTAATGAAAAACTGTTTTTT.

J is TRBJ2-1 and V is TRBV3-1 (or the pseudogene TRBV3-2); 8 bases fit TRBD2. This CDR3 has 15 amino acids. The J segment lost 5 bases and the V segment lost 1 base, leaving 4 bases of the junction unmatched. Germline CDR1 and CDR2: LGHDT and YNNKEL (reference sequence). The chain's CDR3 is CASSQAGLVDNEQFF. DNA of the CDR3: TGTGCCAGCAGCCAAGCGGGACTAGTTGACAATGAGCAGTTCTTC.

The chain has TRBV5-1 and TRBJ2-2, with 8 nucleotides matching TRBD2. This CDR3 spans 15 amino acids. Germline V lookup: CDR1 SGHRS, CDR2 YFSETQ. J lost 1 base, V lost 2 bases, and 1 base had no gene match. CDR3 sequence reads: CASSFGGENTGELFF. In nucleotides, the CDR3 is TGCGCCAGCAGCTTCGGGGGGGAGAACACCGGGGAGCTGTTTTTT.

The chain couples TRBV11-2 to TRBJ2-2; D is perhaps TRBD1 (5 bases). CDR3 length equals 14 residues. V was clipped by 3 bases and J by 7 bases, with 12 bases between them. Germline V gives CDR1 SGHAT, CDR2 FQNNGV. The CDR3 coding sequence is TGTGCCAGCAGCTTCGACAGTGTCGACGGGGAGCTGTTTTTT. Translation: CASSFDSVDGELFF.

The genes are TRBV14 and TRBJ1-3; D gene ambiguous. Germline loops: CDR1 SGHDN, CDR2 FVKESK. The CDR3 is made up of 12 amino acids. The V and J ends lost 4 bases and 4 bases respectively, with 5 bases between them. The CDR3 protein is CASSRIGNTIYF. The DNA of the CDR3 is TGTGCCAGCAGCCGTATAGGAAACACCATATATTTT.

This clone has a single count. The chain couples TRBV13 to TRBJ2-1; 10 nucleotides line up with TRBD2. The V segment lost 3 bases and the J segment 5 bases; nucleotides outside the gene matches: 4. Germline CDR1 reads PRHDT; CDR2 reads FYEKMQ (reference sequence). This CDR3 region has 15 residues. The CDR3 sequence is CASSLRTSGDNEQFF. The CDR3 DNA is TGTGCCAGCAGCTTGCGGACTAGCGGTGACAATGAGCAGTTCTTC.

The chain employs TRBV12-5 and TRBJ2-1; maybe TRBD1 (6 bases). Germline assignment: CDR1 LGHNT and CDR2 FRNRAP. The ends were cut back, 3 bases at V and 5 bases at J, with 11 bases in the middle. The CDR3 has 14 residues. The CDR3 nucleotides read TGTGCTAGTGGTTTAGGGGGTCTGAACAATGAGCAGTTCTTC. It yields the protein CASGLGGLNNEQFF.

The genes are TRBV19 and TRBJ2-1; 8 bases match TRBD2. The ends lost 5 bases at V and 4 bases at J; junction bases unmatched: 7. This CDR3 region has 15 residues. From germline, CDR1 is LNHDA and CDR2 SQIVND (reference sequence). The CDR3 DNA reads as TGTGCCAGTAGTGTTGCCCAGCGGGAGTACAATGAGCAGTTCTTC. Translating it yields CASSVAQREYNEQFF.

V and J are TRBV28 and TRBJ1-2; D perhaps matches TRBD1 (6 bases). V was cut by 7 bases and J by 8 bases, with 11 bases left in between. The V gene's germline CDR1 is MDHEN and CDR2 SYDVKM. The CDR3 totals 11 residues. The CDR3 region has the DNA TGTGCCAGCACCGACAGGTGGGGCTACACCTTC. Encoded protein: CASTDRWGYTF.

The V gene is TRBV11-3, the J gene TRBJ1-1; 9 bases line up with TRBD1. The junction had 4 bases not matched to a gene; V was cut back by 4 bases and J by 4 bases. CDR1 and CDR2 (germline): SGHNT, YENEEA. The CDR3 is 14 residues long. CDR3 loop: CASSYGQGFTEAFF. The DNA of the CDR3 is TGTGCCAGCAGCTACGGACAGGGGTTCACTGAAGCTTTCTTT.

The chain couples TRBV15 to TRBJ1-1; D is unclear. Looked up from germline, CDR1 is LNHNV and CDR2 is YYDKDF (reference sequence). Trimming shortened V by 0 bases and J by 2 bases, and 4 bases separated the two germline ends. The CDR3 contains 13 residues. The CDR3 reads CATSRDRNTEAFF. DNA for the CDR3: TGTGCCACCAGCAGAGATCGTAACACTGAAGCTTTCTTT. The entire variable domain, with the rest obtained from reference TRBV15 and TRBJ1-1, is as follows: DAMVIQNPRYQVTQFGKPVTLSCSQTLNHNVMYWYQQKSSQAPKLLFHYYDKDFNNEADTPDNFQSRRPNTSFCFLDIRSPGLGDTAMYLCATSRDRNTEAFFGQGTRLTVV.

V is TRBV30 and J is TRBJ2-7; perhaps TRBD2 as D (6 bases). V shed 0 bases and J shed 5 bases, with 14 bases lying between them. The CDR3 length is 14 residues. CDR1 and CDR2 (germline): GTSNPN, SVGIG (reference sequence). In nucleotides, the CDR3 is TGTGCCTGGAGTGTACAGCCCGGGAGACACGAGCAGTACTTC. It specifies CAWSVQPGRHEQYF.

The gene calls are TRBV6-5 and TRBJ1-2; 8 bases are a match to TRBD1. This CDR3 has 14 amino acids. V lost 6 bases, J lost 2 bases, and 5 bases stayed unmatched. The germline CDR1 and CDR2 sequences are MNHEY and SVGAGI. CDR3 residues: CASRQGQANYGYTF. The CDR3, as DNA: TGTGCCAGCAGACAGGGACAGGCGAACTATGGCTACACCTTC.

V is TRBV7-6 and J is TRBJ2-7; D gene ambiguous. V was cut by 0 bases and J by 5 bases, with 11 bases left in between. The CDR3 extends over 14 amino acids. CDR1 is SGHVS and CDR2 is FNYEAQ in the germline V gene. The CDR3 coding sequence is TGTGCCAGCAGCTTAGCACTTAATAGAAACGAGCAGTACTTC. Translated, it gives CASSLALNRNEQYF.

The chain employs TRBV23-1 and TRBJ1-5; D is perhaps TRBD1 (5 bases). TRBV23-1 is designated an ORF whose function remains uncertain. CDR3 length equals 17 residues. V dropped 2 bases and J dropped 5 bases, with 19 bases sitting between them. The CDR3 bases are TGCGCCAGCAGTCAAGAAGGAGGGCAGGGAGTGGATCAGCCCCAGCATTTT. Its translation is CASSQEGGQGVDQPQHF.